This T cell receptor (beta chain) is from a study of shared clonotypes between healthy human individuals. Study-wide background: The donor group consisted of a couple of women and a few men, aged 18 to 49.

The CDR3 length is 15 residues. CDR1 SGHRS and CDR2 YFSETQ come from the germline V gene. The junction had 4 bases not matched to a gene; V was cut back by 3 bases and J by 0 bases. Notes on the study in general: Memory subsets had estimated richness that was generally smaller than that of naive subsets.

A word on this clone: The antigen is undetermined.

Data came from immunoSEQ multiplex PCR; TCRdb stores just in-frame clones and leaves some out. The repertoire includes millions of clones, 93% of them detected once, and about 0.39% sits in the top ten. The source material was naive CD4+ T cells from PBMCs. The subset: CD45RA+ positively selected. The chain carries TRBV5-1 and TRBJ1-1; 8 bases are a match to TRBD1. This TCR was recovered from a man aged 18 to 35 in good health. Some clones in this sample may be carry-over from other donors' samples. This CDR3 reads CASSSSTGVNTEAFF. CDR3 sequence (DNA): TGCGCCAGCAGCTCGTCGACAGGGGTGAACACTGAAGCTTTCTTT.